This T cell receptor beta chain is from a study of T cells in Graves' hyperthyroidism and ophthalmopathy. In its sample, this clonotype was seen many times. V shed 2 bases and J shed 2 bases, with 14 bases lying between them. Germline V gene lookup returns CDR1 SGHRS and CDR2 YFSETQ. The CDR3 runs 15 residues. From RNA transcripts, TCR beta CDR3 regions were amplified. The TCR CDR3 was amplified in a first-round RT-PCR using the HTBI primer set. TCRdb recomputed calls from the multiplex PCR reads with MiXCR, one row per CDR3 protein. Here the sample spans more than 450,000 distinct CDR3 sequences, less than 15% being singletons.

Sequenced input: blood. The chain couples TRBV5-1 to TRBJ2-7; maybe TRBD1 (6 bases). This TCR was recovered from a woman in her forties with Graves' hyperthyroidism. The DNA of the CDR3 is TGCGCCAGCAGCTTCACAGGGACATCTGCCTACGAGCAGTACTTC. It specifies CASSFTGTSAYEQYF.